This section outlines one TCR beta chain sequence together with its context. Its antigen is undetermined. These data come from a study of cytomegalovirus exposure and HLA in healthy donors. Study-level points and caveats: Fewer N-insertions (relative to the roughly 630-donor mean) were reportedly seen in an Asian-associated ancestry cluster in a later analysis. No immune exposure information besides CMV serostatus was available. A few of the chains that were CMV-associated were confirmed in vitro to be specific for CMV antigens. As a later analysis showed, a missense DCLRE1C variant was linked to trimming of TCR beta V- and J-genes.

The CDR3 is 16 amino acids. V dropped 0 bases and J dropped 4; count of bases not matched to a gene: 5. From germline, CDR1 is ENHRY and CDR2 SYGVKD. In the PCR, 60 Vbeta and 13 Jbeta primers were used. Sequencing was performed with immunoSEQ multiplex PCR; in TCRdb, only in-frame clones are kept and a portion is missing. The sample has about 190,000 clones, more than 75% seen once; the top ten hold about 2.6%. What was sequenced was PBMCs. The receptor comes from a woman aged 45-65 years in good health and CMV-seropositive. The chain combines TRBV10-3 with TRBJ2-5, with TRBD1 matching 10 bases. For the CDR3, the DNA is TGTGCCATCAGTGAGTCAAGGACAGGGGGAGCAGAGACCCAGTACTTC. Amino acids: CAISESRTGGAETQYF.